These 27 T cell receptor beta chains came from one sample sequenced in a study of control samples from healthy donors and cancer patients. Using immunoSEQ multiplex PCR, the repertoire was profiled, and TCRdb retains in-frame clones only, with some absent. The data show 390,000 or so clones, 80% to 95% seen once. The sample taken for sequencing was PBMCs. The receptors were sampled from a man aged 35 to 55 with head and neck cancer.

J is TRBJ1-1 and V is TRBV2; D is perhaps TRBD1 (6 bases). V was trimmed by 4 bases and J by 7 bases, leaving 16 bases between them. The CDR3 totals 14 residues. Germline assignment: CDR1 SNHLY and CDR2 FYNNEI. CDR3 coding DNA: TGTGCCAGCAGTGCGAACAGGGATTGGAGTGAAGCTTTCTTT. As protein: CASSANRDWSEAFF.

This rearrangement joins TRBV10-3 to TRBJ1-1; a weak D match, TRBD1 (6 bases). Germline assignment: CDR1 ENHRY and CDR2 SYGVKD. This CDR3 is built from 17 residues. V was shortened by 11 bases and J by 8 bases, with 33 bases between the two germline ends. CDR3 bases: TGTGCCTCGCTCCCCAGGGTTGGTTCAGGGGAATTTGTGGAAGCTTTCTTT. Protein sequence: CASLPRVGSGEFVEAFF.

The rearrangement links TRBV4-3 to TRBJ2-1; possible D gene TRBD1, 6 bases. The V gene lost 4 bases and the J gene lost 3 bases, with 13 bases spanning the gap. The CDR3 runs 15 residues. CDR1 is LGHNA, CDR2 YSLEER, per germline. Here the CDR3 DNA reads TGCGCCAGCAGCCTTGGTGAGGACAGCTACAATGAGCAGTTCTTC. The encoded protein is CASSLGEDSYNEQFF.

This sequence joins TRBV2 and TRBJ2-7; 7 bases are a match to TRBD1. The trim removed 6 bases at V and 3 bases at J, leaving 2 bases unmatched. Germline loops: CDR1 SNHLY, CDR2 FYNNEI. The CDR3 spans 12 residues. The CDR3 DNA reads TGTGCCAGCAGGGGACAGTACTACGAGCAGTACTTC. Residues: CASRGQYYEQYF.

V is TRBV6-5 and J is TRBJ2-7, with 10 nucleotides matching TRBD2. Trimming took 4 bases from V and 3 from J; bases not matched to a gene: 6. This CDR3 contains 15 residues. Germline loops: CDR1 MNHEY, CDR2 SVGAGI. As DNA, the CDR3 is TGTGCCAGCAGTTCACGCGGACTAGCGGACTACGAGCAGTACTTC. Residues: CASSSRGLADYEQYF.

The chain uses TRBV6-4 and TRBJ2-6; tentative D call: TRBD2 (5 bases). This CDR3 has 16 residues. From germline, CDR1 is MRHNA and CDR2 SNTAGT. V was clipped by 0 bases and J by 0 bases, with 6 bases between them. CDR3 DNA sequence: TGTGCCAGCAGTGACTCGAGGGCCTCTGGGGCCAACGTCCTGACTTTC. Residues: CASSDSRASGANVLTF.

In its sample, this clone was seen a few times. The chain couples TRBV19 to TRBJ2-4; D remains ambiguous. Germline values: CDR1 LNHDA, CDR2 SQIVND (reference sequence). V lost 7 bases and J 0 bases, leaving 10 bases between the germline ends. The CDR3 has 14 amino acids. CDR3 amino acids: CASKADLAKNIQYF. DNA for the CDR3: TGTGCCAGTAAAGCCGACTTAGCCAAAAACATTCAGTACTTC.

The chain has TRBV4-3 and TRBJ2-1; perhaps TRBD1 as D (6 bases). The V gene's germline CDR1 is LGHNA and CDR2 YSLEER. Deletions cut 5 bases from V and 7 bases from J, with 12 bases between. This CDR3 comprises 13 residues. The CDR3 region is CASSRGLWNEQFF. CDR3 nucleotide sequence: TGCGCCAGCAGCAGGGGGTTATGGAATGAGCAGTTCTTC.

The chain carries TRBV13 and TRBJ1-2; tentative D call: TRBD1 (5 bases). The germline V and J ends were trimmed by 1 base and 5 bases, with 17 bases remaining between them. Looked up from germline, CDR1 is PRHDT and CDR2 is FYEKMQ (reference sequence). The CDR3 is made up of 16 amino acids. The CDR3 protein is CASSLETQGSLYGYTF. The CDR3 coding sequence is TGTGCCAGCAGCTTAGAGACCCAGGGATCCCTATATGGCTACACCTTC.

The chain combines TRBV6-5 with TRBJ2-3; TRBD1 agrees at 8 bases. V lost 8 bases to trimming and J lost 1 base; unmatched junction nucleotides: 5. Germline V gene sequence: CDR1 MNHEY, CDR2 SVGAGI. This CDR3 spans 14 amino acids. The chain's CDR3 is CASRPGQGTDTQYF. The DNA for the CDR3 is TGTGCCAGCCGTCCGGGACAGGGCACAGATACGCAGTATTTT.

The CDR3 DNA is TGTGCCAGCAGTTACGCCTCTAATTCACTTGCAGAGACCCAGTACTTC. Amino acid sequence: CASSYASNSLAETQYF. The rearrangement links TRBV6-5 to TRBJ2-5; no definite D call. Germline V lookup: CDR1 MNHEY, CDR2 SVGAGI. With 2 bases removed from V and 4 bases from J, the gap between germline ends came to 17 bases. This CDR3 contains 16 residues.

V is TRBV11-2 and J is TRBJ2-2, with D maybe TRBD1 (6 bases). CDR3 length: 18 amino acids. The ends were cut back, 2 bases at V and 0 bases at J, with 16 bases in the middle. The germline CDR1 and CDR2 sequences are SGHAT and FQNNGV. CDR3 nucleotides: TGTGCCAGCAGCTTAAACCCCCCACAGGGCTCGAACACCGGGGAGCTGTTTTTT. Amino acids: CASSLNPPQGSNTGELFF.

J is TRBJ2-2 and V is TRBV4-3, with 11 bases identical to TRBD2. The CDR3 consists of 16 residues. CDR1 and CDR2 from the germline V gene are LGHNA and YSLEER. V gave up 3 bases and J gave up 6 bases; unmatched junction bases: 6. CDR3 DNA sequence: TGCGCCAGCAGCCACGCTAGCGGGGGGCCCCCCGGGGAGCTGTTTTTT. Translated, it gives CASSHASGGPPGELFF.

J is TRBJ2-5 and V is TRBV5-1; the match to TRBD1 covers 7 bases. The CDR3 loop spans 13 amino acids. Germline V gene sequence: CDR1 SGHRS, CDR2 YFSETQ. Trimming removed 5 bases from V and 3 bases from J; junction bases left unmatched: 4. The chain's CDR3 is CASRPGTEETQYF. The CDR3 DNA reads TGCGCCAGCAGACCCGGGACAGAAGAGACCCAGTACTTC.

The chain employs TRBV30 and TRBJ2-7; TRBD1 might be the D (6 bases). The V end lost 4 bases, the J end lost 0 bases, and 16 bases lay between the germline ends. This CDR3 has 15 residues. The germline V gene has CDR1 GTSNPN and CDR2 SVGIG (reference sequence). CDR3 sequence reads: CAWIPRGTSSYEQYF. The CDR3, as DNA: TGTGCCTGGATCCCGAGGGGGACAAGCTCCTACGAGCAGTACTTC. The full variable domain, completed using reference TRBV30 and TRBJ2-7, is SQTIHQWPATLVQPVGSPLSLECTVEGTSNPNLYWYRQAAGRGLQLLFYSVGIGQISSEVPQNLSASRPQDRQFILSSKKLLLSDSGFYLCAWIPRGTSSYEQYFGPGTRLTVT.

This rearrangement joins TRBV18 to TRBJ1-1; D is unclear. Germline assignment: CDR1 KGHSH and CDR2 LQKENI. The length of the CDR3 is 14 residues. V was clipped by 0 bases and J by 1 base, with 6 bases between them. CDR3: CASSPPKENTEAFF. CDR3 sequence (DNA): TGTGCCAGCTCACCACCGAAAGAGAACACTGAAGCTTTCTTT. The full variable domain, with the rest looked up from reference TRBV18 and TRBJ1-1, is NAGVMQNPRHLVRRRGQEARLRCSPMKGHSHVYWYRQLPEEGLKFMVYLQKENIIDESGMPKERFSAEFPKEGPSILRIQQVVRGDSAAYFCASSPPKENTEAFFGQGTRLTVV.

The chain couples TRBV4-1 to TRBJ2-1; 9 nucleotides align to TRBD2. There are 17 residues in the CDR3. In germline, CDR1 is MGHRA, CDR2 YSYEKL. Trimming removed 1 base from V and 8 bases from J; junction bases left unmatched: 12. CDR3 DNA sequence: TGCGCCAGCAGCCAAGGCTCGGGAGCGGGGGGCCTGGATGAGCAGTTCTTC. Protein product: CASSQGSGAGGLDEQFF.

This chain connects TRBV10-3 to TRBJ1-1, with D tentatively TRBD1 (6 bases). This CDR3 contains 11 residues. The V gene's germline CDR1 is ENHRY and CDR2 SYGVKD. The CDR3 loop reads CETTGRRGAFF. CDR3 DNA sequence: TGTGAAACTACAGGGCGGAGAGGAGCTTTCTTT.

The rearrangement joins TRBV6-5 to TRBJ1-2; the match to TRBD1 covers 9 bases. The V segment lost 4 bases and the J segment 7 bases; nucleotides outside the gene matches: 4. The CDR3 covers 13 residues. In germline, CDR1 is MNHEY, CDR2 SVGAGI. The CDR3 region is CASSSQGASGYTF. For the CDR3, the DNA is TGTGCCAGCAGTTCACAGGGGGCGTCTGGCTACACCTTC.

This sequence joins TRBV28 and TRBJ2-7; D is perhaps TRBD2 (5 bases). Germline-derived CDR1 and CDR2 are MDHEN and SYDVKM. V was trimmed by 6 bases and J by 6 bases, leaving 12 bases between them. CDR3 size: 12 residues. This chain's CDR3 is CASSPRGREQYF. The CDR3 DNA reads as TGTGCCAGCAGCCCCAGAGGGCGCGAGCAGTACTTC.

The chain couples TRBV19 to TRBJ2-3; 8 nucleotides align to TRBD2. The germline gives CDR1 LNHDA, CDR2 SQIVND (reference sequence). The CDR3 is 14 residues long. J lost 1 base, V lost 6 bases, and 3 bases had no gene match. CDR3 in amino acids: CASSKLAGTDTQYF. The CDR3 region has the DNA TGTGCCAGTAGCAAACTAGCGGGCACAGATACGCAGTATTTT.

The CDR3 region is CASSLDQLGVRETQYF. For the CDR3, the DNA is TGTGCCAGCAGCTTAGATCAGCTGGGAGTAAGAGAGACCCAGTACTTC. The genes are TRBV11-1 and TRBJ2-5; possibly TRBD2 for D (5 bases). Germline CDR1 is SGHAT and CDR2 is FQDESV (reference sequence). The CDR3 runs to 16 residues. Trimming cost V 1 base and J 4 bases, with 16 bases left between them.

This chain links TRBV28 with TRBJ1-4, with a tentative D call TRBD1 (6 bases). Trimming removed 5 bases at V and 8 bases at J, with 15 bases between. The germline V gene encodes CDR1 MDHEN and CDR2 SYDVKM. CDR3 length: 14 residues. CDR3 in amino acids: CASSNNRVREKLFF. The CDR3 DNA reads TGTGCCAGCAGTAACAACAGGGTTCGCGAAAAACTGTTTTTT.

This clone was counted once. The chain recombines TRBV6-2 or TRBV6-3 with TRBJ2-3; D remains unclear. Germline CDR1 and CDR2: MNHEY and SVGEGT. This CDR3 contains 14 residues. V was pared by 5 bases and J by 0 bases, with 9 bases between. Written as DNA, the CDR3 is TGTGCCAGCAGTCTTGGACCTAGCACAGATACGCAGTATTTT. Its translation is CASSLGPSTDTQYF.

The chain employs TRBV29-1 and TRBJ2-1; 7 bases are shared with TRBD2. Germline lookup yields CDR1 SQVTM and CDR2 ANQGSEA. This CDR3 comprises 17 residues. J was trimmed by 3 bases and V by 0 bases; bases with no gene match: 11. DNA for the CDR3: TGCAGCGTTGAAGATCGGGGGTCTAGCGGATACTACAATGAGCAGTTCTTC. It encodes CSVEDRGSSGYYNEQFF.

The rearrangement joins TRBV19 to TRBJ2-2, with 9 bases lining up with TRBD2. CDR1 and CDR2 from the germline V gene are LNHDA and SQIVND (reference sequence). V lost 8 bases to trimming and J lost 7 bases; unmatched junction nucleotides: 8. CDR3 length: 14 amino acids. This CDR3 is CASLRGGAIGELFF. CDR3 coding DNA: TGTGCCAGTTTGCGCGGGGGGGCAATCGGGGAGCTGTTTTTT.

The chain carries TRBV25-1 and TRBJ2-1; perhaps D is TRBD1 or TRBD2 (5 bases each). The CDR3 is 14 amino acids. Germline CDR1 reads MGHDK; CDR2 reads SYGVNS. With 7 bases removed from V and 8 bases from J, the gap between germline ends came to 18 bases. In nucleotides, the CDR3 is TGTGCCAGCACCTCTTCCGGGGCACGAGATGAGCAGTTCTTC. Translated, it gives CASTSSGARDEQFF.